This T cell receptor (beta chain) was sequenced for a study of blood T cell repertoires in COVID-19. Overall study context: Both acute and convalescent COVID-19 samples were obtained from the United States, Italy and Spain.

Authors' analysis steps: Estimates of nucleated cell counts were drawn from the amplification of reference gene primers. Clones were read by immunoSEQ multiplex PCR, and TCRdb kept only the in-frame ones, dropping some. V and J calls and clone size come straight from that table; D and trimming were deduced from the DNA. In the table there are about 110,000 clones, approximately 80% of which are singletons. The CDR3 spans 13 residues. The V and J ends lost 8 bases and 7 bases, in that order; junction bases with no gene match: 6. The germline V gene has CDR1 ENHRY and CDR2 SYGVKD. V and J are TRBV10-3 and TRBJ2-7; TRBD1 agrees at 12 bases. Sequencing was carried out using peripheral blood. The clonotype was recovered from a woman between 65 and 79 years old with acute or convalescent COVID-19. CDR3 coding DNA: TGTGCCATCGGGACAGGGGGCCTGGGAGAGCAGTACTTC. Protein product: CAIGTGGLGEQYF.